This TCR beta chain comes out of a study of Graves' ophthalmopathy and Graves' hyperthyroidism. Scientists amplified the TCR beta CDR3 regions from RNA transcripts. After a first-round RT-PCR with HTBI primers, a second-round multiplex PCR was run. MiXCR was run by TCRdb on the multiplex PCR reads, yielding one entry per CDR3 protein. The sample carries some 390,000 distinct CDR3 sequences, 18% recorded once. This clonotype was seen at least ten times. The receptor's source is a woman under 30 with Graves' ophthalmopathy. Sequenced material: peripheral blood.

CDR3 in amino acids: CSVGTGIYEQYF. The DNA of the CDR3 is TGCAGCGTCGGGACAGGGATCTACGAGCAGTACTTC. This chain joins TRBV29-1 and TRBJ2-7; 9 bases align to TRBD1. CDR1 and CDR2 from the germline V gene are SQVTM and ANQGSEA. There are 12 residues in the CDR3. V lost 6 bases and J lost 3; bases outside the gene matches: 3.